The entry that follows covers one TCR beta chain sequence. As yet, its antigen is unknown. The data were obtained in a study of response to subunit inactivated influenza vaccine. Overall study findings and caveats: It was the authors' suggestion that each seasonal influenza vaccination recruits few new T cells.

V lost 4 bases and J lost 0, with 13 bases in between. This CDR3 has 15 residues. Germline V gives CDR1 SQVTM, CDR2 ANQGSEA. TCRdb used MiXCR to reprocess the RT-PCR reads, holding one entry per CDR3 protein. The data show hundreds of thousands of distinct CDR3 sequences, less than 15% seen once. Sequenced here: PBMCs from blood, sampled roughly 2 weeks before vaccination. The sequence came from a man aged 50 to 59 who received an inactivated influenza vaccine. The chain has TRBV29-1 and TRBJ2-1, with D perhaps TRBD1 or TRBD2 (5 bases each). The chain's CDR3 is CSVGGKISSYNEQFF. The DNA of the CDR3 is TGCAGCGTTGGGGGGAAAATAAGCTCCTACAATGAGCAGTTCTTC.